The sequence of this T cell receptor (beta chain) was determined in a study of cytomegalovirus exposure and HLA in healthy donors. The primer mix had 60 Vbeta and 13 Jbeta primers. The repertoire was sequenced with immunoSEQ multiplex PCR; TCRdb's copy has only in-frame clones and lacks some. The sample has around 300,000 clones, approximately 70% seen once. The V segment lost 4 bases and the J segment 5 bases; nucleotides outside the gene matches: 9. The V gene's germline CDR1 is MDHEN and CDR2 SYDVKM. CDR3 length: 16 amino acids. The clonotype originates from a female donor in good health and CMV-seronegative. Material: PBMCs. The chain has TRBV28 and TRBJ2-3, with TRBD1 identical over 10 bases. The CDR3 DNA reads as TGTGCCAGCAGTTCTCCGGGACAGGGGATTGGAGATACGCAGTATTTT. Translated, it gives CASSSPGQGIGDTQYF.